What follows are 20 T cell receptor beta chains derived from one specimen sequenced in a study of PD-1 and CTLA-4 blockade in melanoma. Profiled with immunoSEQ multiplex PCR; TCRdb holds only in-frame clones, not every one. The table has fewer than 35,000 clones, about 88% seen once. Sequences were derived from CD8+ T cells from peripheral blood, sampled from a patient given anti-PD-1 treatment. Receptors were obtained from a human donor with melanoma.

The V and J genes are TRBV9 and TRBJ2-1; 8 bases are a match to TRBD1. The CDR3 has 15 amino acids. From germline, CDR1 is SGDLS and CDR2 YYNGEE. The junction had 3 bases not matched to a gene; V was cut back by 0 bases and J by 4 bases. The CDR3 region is CASSVERTGYNEQFF. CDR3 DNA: TGTGCCAGCAGCGTAGAGCGGACAGGGTACAATGAGCAGTTCTTC. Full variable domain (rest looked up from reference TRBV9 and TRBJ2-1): DSGVTQTPKHLITATGQRVTLRCSPRSGDLSVYWYQQSLDQGLQFLIQYYNGEERAKGNILERFSAQQFPDLHSELNLSSLELGDSALYFCASSVERTGYNEQFFGPGTRLTVL.

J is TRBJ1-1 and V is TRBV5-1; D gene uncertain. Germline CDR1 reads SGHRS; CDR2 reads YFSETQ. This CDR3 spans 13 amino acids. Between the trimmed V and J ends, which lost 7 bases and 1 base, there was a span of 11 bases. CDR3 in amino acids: CASGEWGNTEAFF. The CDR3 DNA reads TGCGCCAGCGGGGAATGGGGGAACACTGAAGCTTTCTTT.

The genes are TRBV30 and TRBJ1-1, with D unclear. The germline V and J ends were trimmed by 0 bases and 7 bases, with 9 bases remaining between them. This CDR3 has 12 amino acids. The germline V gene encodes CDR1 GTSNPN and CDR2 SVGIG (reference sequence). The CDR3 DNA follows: TGTGCCTGGAGTGTGGGAGGGAATGAAGCTTTCTTT. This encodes CAWSVGGNEAFF.

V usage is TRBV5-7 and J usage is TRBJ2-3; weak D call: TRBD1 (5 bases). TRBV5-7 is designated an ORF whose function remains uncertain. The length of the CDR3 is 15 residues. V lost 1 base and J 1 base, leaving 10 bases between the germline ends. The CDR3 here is CASSLRGMGTDTQYF. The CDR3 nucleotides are TGTGCCAGCAGCTTGAGGGGAATGGGCACAGATACGCAGTATTTT.

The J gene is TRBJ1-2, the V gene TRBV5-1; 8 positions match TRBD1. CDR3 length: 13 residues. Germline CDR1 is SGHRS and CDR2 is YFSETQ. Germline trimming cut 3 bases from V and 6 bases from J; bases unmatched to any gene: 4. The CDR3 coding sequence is TGCGCCAGCAGCTCACAGGGGGTCGATGGCTACACCTTC. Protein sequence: CASSSQGVDGYTF.

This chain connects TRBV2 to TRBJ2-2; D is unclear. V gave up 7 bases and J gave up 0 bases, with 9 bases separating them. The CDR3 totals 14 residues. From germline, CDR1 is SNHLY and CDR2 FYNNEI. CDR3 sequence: CASTPNPNTGELFF. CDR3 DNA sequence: TGTGCCAGCACACCCAACCCGAACACCGGGGAGCTGTTTTTT.

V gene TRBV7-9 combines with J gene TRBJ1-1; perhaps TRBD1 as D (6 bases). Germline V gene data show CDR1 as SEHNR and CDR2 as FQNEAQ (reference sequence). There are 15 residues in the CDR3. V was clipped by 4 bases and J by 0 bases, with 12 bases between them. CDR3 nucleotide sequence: TGTGCCAGCAGCTCCGAACAGGGATTGAACACTGAAGCTTTCTTT. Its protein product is CASSSEQGLNTEAFF.

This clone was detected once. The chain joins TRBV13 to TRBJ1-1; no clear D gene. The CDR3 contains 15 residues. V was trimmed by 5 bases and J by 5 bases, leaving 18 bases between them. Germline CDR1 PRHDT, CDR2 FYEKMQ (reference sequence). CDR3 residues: CASSIAVRDETEAFF. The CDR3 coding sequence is TGTGCCAGCAGCATAGCGGTGAGGGATGAAACTGAAGCTTTCTTT.

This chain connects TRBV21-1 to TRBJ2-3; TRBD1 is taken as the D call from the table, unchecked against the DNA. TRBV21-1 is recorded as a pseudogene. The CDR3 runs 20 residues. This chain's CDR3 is CASSKRGQPKPPKNTDTQYF. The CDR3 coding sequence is TGTGCCAGCAGCAAACGGGGACAGCCTAAACCCCCCAAAAACACAGATACGCAGTATTTT.

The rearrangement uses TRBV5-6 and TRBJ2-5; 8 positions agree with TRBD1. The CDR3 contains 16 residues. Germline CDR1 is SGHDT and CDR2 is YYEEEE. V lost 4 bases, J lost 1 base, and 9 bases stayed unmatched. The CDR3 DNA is TGTGCCAGCAGCCCCTATTCAGGGGGCCTCCAAGAGACCCAGTACTTC. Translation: CASSPYSGGLQETQYF.

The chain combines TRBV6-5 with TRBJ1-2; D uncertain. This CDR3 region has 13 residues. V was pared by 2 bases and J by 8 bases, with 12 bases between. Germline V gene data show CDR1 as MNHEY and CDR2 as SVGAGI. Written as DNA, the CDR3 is TGTGCCAGCAGTTACGAGGAGACAAAGGGCTACACCTTC. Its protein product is CASSYEETKGYTF.

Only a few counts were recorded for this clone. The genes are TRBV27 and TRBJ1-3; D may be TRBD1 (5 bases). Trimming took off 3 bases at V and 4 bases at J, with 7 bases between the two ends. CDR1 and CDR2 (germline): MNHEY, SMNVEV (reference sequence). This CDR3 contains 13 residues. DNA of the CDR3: TGTGCCAGCAGTTTGGGACCCGGAAACACCATATATTTT. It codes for CASSLGPGNTIYF.

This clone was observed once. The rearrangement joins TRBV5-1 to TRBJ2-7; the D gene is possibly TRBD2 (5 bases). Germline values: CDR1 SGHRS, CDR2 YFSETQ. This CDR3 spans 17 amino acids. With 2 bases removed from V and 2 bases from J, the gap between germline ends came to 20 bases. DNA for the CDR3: TGCGCCAGCAGCTTAGCCCTGTTGGGAGAGAAACCCTACGAGCAGTACTTC. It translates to CASSLALLGEKPYEQYF.

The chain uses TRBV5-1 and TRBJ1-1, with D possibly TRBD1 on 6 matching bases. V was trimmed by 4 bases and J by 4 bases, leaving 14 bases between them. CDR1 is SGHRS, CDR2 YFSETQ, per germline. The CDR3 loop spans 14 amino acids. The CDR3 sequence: CASSPPTGRTEAFF. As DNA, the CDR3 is TGCGCCAGCAGCCCACCGACAGGTCGCACTGAAGCTTTCTTT.

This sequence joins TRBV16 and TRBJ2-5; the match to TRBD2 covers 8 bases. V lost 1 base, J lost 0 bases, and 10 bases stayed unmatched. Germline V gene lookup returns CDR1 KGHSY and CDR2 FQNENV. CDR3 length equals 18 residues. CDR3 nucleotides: TGTGCCAGCAGCCAATGGGCATCGGGGGGGCGAAACCAAGAGACCCAGTACTTC. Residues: CASSQWASGGRNQETQYF.

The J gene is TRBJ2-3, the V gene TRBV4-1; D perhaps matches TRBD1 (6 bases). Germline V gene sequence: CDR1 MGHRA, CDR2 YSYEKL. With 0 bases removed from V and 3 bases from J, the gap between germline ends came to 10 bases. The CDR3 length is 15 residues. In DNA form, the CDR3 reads TGCGCCAGCAGCCAAGAGGGGGCGCGAACAGATACGCAGTATTTT. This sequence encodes CASSQEGARTDTQYF.

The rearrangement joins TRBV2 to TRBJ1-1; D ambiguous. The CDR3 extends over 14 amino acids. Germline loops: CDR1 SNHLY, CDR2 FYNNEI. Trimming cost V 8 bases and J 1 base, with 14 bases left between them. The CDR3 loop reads CASGEVWGNTEAFF. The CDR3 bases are TGTGCCAGCGGGGAGGTATGGGGGAACACTGAAGCTTTCTTT.

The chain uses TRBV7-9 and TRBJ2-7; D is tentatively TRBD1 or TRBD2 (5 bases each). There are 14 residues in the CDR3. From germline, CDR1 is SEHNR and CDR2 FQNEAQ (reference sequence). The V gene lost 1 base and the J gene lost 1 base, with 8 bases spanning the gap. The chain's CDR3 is CASSLVGTSYEQYF. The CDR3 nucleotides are TGTGCCAGCAGCTTAGTAGGGACGTCCTACGAGCAGTACTTC.

The CDR3: CASSSTEVFQSYEQYF. The CDR3 DNA reads as TGTGCCAGCAGCTCCACTGAGGTGTTTCAATCCTACGAGCAGTACTTC. The V gene is TRBV7-8, the J gene TRBJ2-7; D unresolved. The CDR3 has 16 residues. CDR1 and CDR2 (germline): SGHVS, FQNEAQ. Trimming left V 4 bases short and J 1 base short, with 17 bases between.

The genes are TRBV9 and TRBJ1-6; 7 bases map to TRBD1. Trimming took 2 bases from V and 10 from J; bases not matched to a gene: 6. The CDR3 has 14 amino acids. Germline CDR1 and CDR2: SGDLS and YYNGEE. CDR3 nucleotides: TGTGCCAGCAGCGTTGCAGGGGGTCTCTCACCCCTCCACTTT. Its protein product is CASSVAGGLSPLHF.